This T cell receptor (beta chain) is from a study of early T cells in non-severe SARS-CoV-2 infection. Across the whole study: Unsorted whole blood bulk RNA was sequenced, with unpaired chains. The study, taken as a whole, reports: Using VDJdb, the matching emphasized anti-spike CD8 responses while missing private and CD4 specificities.

The V end lost 1 base, the J end lost 3 bases, and 16 bases lay between the germline ends. The CDR3 sequence is 15 residues long. Germline V gives CDR1 SQVTM, CDR2 ANQGSEA. Unique molecular identifiers (one per individual cDNA molecule) were attached. TCRdb processed the 5' RACE reads anew with MiXCR; each CDR3 protein has one entry. Of roughly 61,000 distinct CDR3 sequences in the sample, roughly a tenth were seen once. The table lists this clonotype with many counts. Its antigen is still unknown. Sequencing was performed on whole blood. The sequence was collected from an adult who was a healthcare worker with PCR-confirmed SARS-CoV-2 infection or an uninfected control (not recorded which). The chain joins TRBV29-1 to TRBJ2-7, with D maybe TRBD1 (6 bases). As DNA, the CDR3 is TGCAGCGTTGAAGGTGGGGGACATCCTCTCTACGAGCAGTACTTC. This codes for CSVEGGGHPLYEQYF.